A single sample gave rise to the 25 T cell receptor beta chains below, sequenced in a study of cytomegalovirus exposure and HLA in healthy donors. Use of 60 Vbeta and 13 Jbeta primers characterized the PCR. TCRdb keeps only in-frame clones here, not all; method: immunoSEQ multiplex PCR. The table includes 170,000 or so clones, roughly 80% detected once. Source material: PBMCs. These receptors all come from a woman in her 50s in good health and CMV-seronegative.

The CDR3 here is CASSLAQGLAVSYEQYF. The CDR3 DNA reads as TGTGCCAGCAGCTTAGCCCAGGGACTAGCGGTCTCCTACGAGCAGTACTTC. This chain connects TRBV7-9 to TRBJ2-7, with 11 bases fitting TRBD2. The germline gives CDR1 SEHNR, CDR2 FQNEAQ (reference sequence). J lost 0 bases, V lost 0 bases, and 4 bases had no gene match. This CDR3 has 17 residues.

V and J are TRBV29-1 and TRBJ1-1; 9 bases line up with TRBD1. Trimming removed 5 bases from V and 6 bases from J; junction bases left unmatched: 7. Germline V CDR1 and CDR2: SQVTM, ANQGSEA. This CDR3 has 13 amino acids. The chain's CDR3 is CSVTGTGRAEAFF. The DNA for the CDR3 is TGCAGCGTTACCGGGACAGGGAGGGCTGAAGCTTTCTTT.

The chain uses TRBV19 and TRBJ1-5; D perhaps matches TRBD1 (6 bases). The V end lost 1 base, the J end lost 2 bases, and 9 bases lay between the germline ends. Germline values: CDR1 LNHDA, CDR2 SQIVND (reference sequence). This CDR3 is 15 amino acids long. Here the CDR3 reads CASSIGQVGNQPQHF. As DNA, the CDR3 is TGTGCCAGTAGTATAGGACAGGTTGGCAATCAGCCCCAGCATTTT.

This clone has only one observation. The chain links TRBV5-1 to TRBJ2-1; a possible D gene is TRBD1 (5 bases). The CDR3 runs 16 residues. The V end lost 3 bases, the J end lost 5 bases, and 18 bases lay between the germline ends. CDR1 SGHRS and CDR2 YFSETQ come from the germline V gene. CDR3 region: CASSYRTLLINNEQFF. DNA for the CDR3: TGCGCCAGCAGCTACCGGACATTATTAATAAACAATGAGCAGTTCTTC.

The J gene is TRBJ2-3, the V gene TRBV7-9, with TRBD2 matching over 8 bases. The CDR3 length is 16 residues. From germline, CDR1 is SEHNR and CDR2 FQNEAQ (reference sequence). V lost 6 bases to trimming and J lost 4 bases; unmatched junction nucleotides: 12. CDR3 in amino acids: CASSSAGGRIADTQYF. The DNA of the CDR3 is TGTGCCAGCAGTTCAGCAGGCGGGAGGATAGCAGATACGCAGTATTTT.

The chain links TRBV7-8 to TRBJ1-1, with a weak D call TRBD1 (5 bases). Trimming took off 4 bases at V and 1 base at J, with 13 bases between the two ends. The germline V gene encodes CDR1 SGHVS and CDR2 FQNEAQ. The CDR3 runs to 15 residues. The CDR3 spells CASSSYIGGNTEAFF. CDR3 in DNA: TGTGCCAGCAGCTCATACATCGGGGGGAACACTGAAGCTTTCTTT.

The J gene is TRBJ2-1, the V gene TRBV7-9; 7 nucleotides agree with TRBD1. Germline loops: CDR1 SEHNR, CDR2 FQNEAQ (reference sequence). The ends lost 4 bases at V and 15 bases at J; junction bases unmatched: 9. This CDR3 comprises 12 residues. In DNA form, the CDR3 reads TGTGCCAGCAGCTCTCAGACAGGGCAGCCGTTCTTC. Its translation is CASSSQTGQPFF.

This chain links TRBV10-3 with TRBJ1-1, with D perhaps TRBD1 (6 bases). Germline assignment: CDR1 ENHRY and CDR2 SYGVKD. This CDR3 has 13 residues. Trimming took 0 bases from V and 8 from J, leaving 10 bases between them. CDR3 nucleotides: TGTGCCATCAGTGAGTCAGGGGGACGGGAAGCTTTCTTT. Protein sequence: CAISESGGREAFF.

The rearrangement joins TRBV6-1 to TRBJ2-2; the match to TRBD2 covers 9 bases. The CDR3 is made up of 19 amino acids. Germline V gene data show CDR1 as MNHNS and CDR2 as SASEGT. The V and J ends lost 3 bases and 5 bases, in that order; junction bases with no gene match: 16. The DNA of the CDR3 is TGTGCCAGCAGTGACCAGGGGGACCTGGGACTAGCAGGGACCGGGGAGCTGTTTTTT. This sequence encodes CASSDQGDLGLAGTGELFF.

This clone has a handful of counts. The chain carries TRBV5-4 and TRBJ1-5, with 9 bases fitting TRBD1. CDR3 length: 15 amino acids. V gave up 4 bases and J gave up 1 base; unmatched junction bases: 3. Looked up from germline, CDR1 is SGHNT and CDR2 is YYREEE (reference sequence). CDR3 sequence (DNA): TGTGCCAGCAGCGGCGGGACAGGGAGCAATCAGCCCCAGCATTTT. This translates into CASSGGTGSNQPQHF.

This sequence joins TRBV27 and TRBJ1-1, with a weak D call TRBD1 (5 bases). Germline V gives CDR1 MNHEY, CDR2 SMNVEV (reference sequence). Between the trimmed V and J ends, which lost 5 bases and 0 bases, there was a span of 10 bases. There are 14 residues in the CDR3. The CDR3 spells CASSIRAMNTEAFF. The CDR3 DNA reads TGTGCCAGCAGTATCAGGGCCATGAACACTGAAGCTTTCTTT.

This clone occurred a few times. The chain's CDR3 is CASSAGDRGEFF. CDR3 coding DNA: TGTGCCAGCAGCGCAGGGGACCGGGGGGAGTTCTTC. The chain carries TRBV5-4 and TRBJ2-1; possible D gene TRBD2, 7 bases. This CDR3 spans 12 amino acids. Trimming cost V 4 bases and J 14 bases, with 16 bases left between them. The germline V gene encodes CDR1 SGHNT and CDR2 YYREEE (reference sequence).

The chain recombines TRBV5-1 with TRBJ1-6, with 9 bases lining up with TRBD1. Germline V gene lookup returns CDR1 SGHRS and CDR2 YFSETQ. J gave up 5 bases and V 9 bases, and 3 bases lay outside the gene matches. There are 13 residues in the CDR3. The DNA of the CDR3 is TGCGCCACCCGGACAGGGGATAATTCACCCCTCCACTTT. This translates into CATRTGDNSPLHF.

The V gene is TRBV18, the J gene TRBJ2-3, with 7 bases fitting TRBD1. The V gene end was trimmed by 6 bases and the J gene end by 5 bases; junction bases not matched to a gene: 8. CDR3 length: 14 residues. Germline V gene data show CDR1 as KGHSH and CDR2 as LQKENI. The CDR3: CASSSTGRGDTQYF. Here the CDR3 DNA reads TGTGCCAGCTCGTCGACAGGGCGAGGAGATACGCAGTATTTT.

The rearrangement uses TRBV30 and TRBJ2-3; D not resolved. Germline V CDR1 and CDR2: GTSNPN, SVGIG (reference sequence). V lost 0 bases and J lost 5, with 9 bases in between. The CDR3 spans 13 residues. The CDR3 sequence is CAWSVPPKDTQYF. In nucleotides, the CDR3 is TGTGCCTGGAGTGTACCCCCTAAAGATACGCAGTATTTT.

The chain employs TRBV27 and TRBJ2-7, with TRBD2 matching 9 bases. J gave up 2 bases and V 5 bases, and 4 bases lay outside the gene matches. CDR1 MNHEY and CDR2 SMNVEV come from the germline V gene (reference sequence). The length of the CDR3 is 14 residues. CDR3 bases: TGTGCCAGCAGTCCTATAGCGGGGGCCTACGAGCAGTACTTC. Residues: CASSPIAGAYEQYF.

This sequence joins TRBV27 and TRBJ2-6, with D possibly TRBD1 on 5 matching bases. Germline CDR1 is MNHEY and CDR2 is SMNVEV (reference sequence). Trimming removed 6 bases from V and 0 bases from J, with 6 bases in between. The CDR3 runs 14 residues. The CDR3 here is CASSQGSGANVLTF. For the CDR3, the DNA is TGTGCCAGCAGCCAGGGCTCTGGGGCCAACGTCCTGACTTTC.

This clone has only a few counts. The chain employs TRBV2 and TRBJ2-1; 8 bases map to TRBD1. The length of the CDR3 is 19 residues. The J segment lost 0 bases and the V segment lost 3 bases, leaving 13 bases of the junction unmatched. Germline lookup yields CDR1 SNHLY and CDR2 FYNNEI. CDR3 amino acids: CASSDAGGGGRDSYNEQFF. CDR3 coding DNA: TGTGCCAGCAGTGATGCAGGGGGCGGCGGCCGAGACTCCTACAATGAGCAGTTCTTC.

The chain is built from TRBV5-1 and TRBJ1-1, with TRBD1 identical over 9 bases. Trimming at V came to 5 bases and at J to 4 bases, leaving 6 bases not matched to a gene. From germline, CDR1 is SGHRS and CDR2 YFSETQ. The CDR3 spans 14 residues. CDR3 sequence reads: CASRKQGAVTEAFF. In DNA, the CDR3 is TGCGCCAGCAGGAAACAGGGGGCCGTCACTGAAGCTTTCTTT.

The rearrangement uses TRBV29-1 and TRBJ2-7; D might be TRBD1 (6 bases). This CDR3 has 15 residues. The V gene lost 4 bases and the J gene lost 2 bases, with 18 bases spanning the gap. Looked up from germline, CDR1 is SQVTM and CDR2 is ANQGSEA. In DNA, the CDR3 is TGCAGCGTTGCATATTCGACAGGTTACCCCTACGAGCAGTACTTC. It yields the protein CSVAYSTGYPYEQYF.

The chain uses TRBV15 and TRBJ1-2, with 11 bases aligning to TRBD1. The length of the CDR3 is 12 residues. CDR1 LNHNV and CDR2 YYDKDF come from the germline V gene (reference sequence). The J segment lost 4 bases and the V segment lost 8 bases, leaving 0 bases of the junction unmatched. The CDR3 reads CATGQGAYGYTF. DNA of the CDR3: TGTGCCACCGGACAGGGGGCCTATGGCTACACCTTC.

The chain is built from TRBV15 and TRBJ2-7, with 10 bases fitting TRBD1. J was trimmed by 4 bases and V by 1 base; bases with no gene match: 4. This CDR3 comprises 15 residues. The germline V gene encodes CDR1 LNHNV and CDR2 YYDKDF (reference sequence). In DNA form, the CDR3 reads TGTGCCACCAGCAGAGGACAGGGGGCGGCTTACGAGCAGTACTTC. Its translation is CATSRGQGAAYEQYF.

The chain combines TRBV11-2 with TRBJ2-6; D is unresolved. The CDR3 has 12 amino acids. Germline assignment: CDR1 SGHAT and CDR2 FQNNGV. V was pared by 5 bases and J by 8 bases, with 7 bases between. The CDR3 sequence is CASSPVSNVLTF. DNA of the CDR3: TGTGCCAGCAGCCCGGTATCCAACGTCCTGACTTTC.

The V call is TRBV5-1, the J call TRBJ1-1; D perhaps matches TRBD1 (6 bases). The CDR3 runs 14 residues. Germline CDR1 SGHRS, CDR2 YFSETQ. V gave up 6 bases and J gave up 2 bases, with 14 bases separating them. For the CDR3, the DNA is TGCGCCAGCAATGCAGGGGCCCCCAACACTGAAGCTTTCTTT. Its translation is CASNAGAPNTEAFF. The variable domain in full, with the rest retrieved from reference TRBV5-1 and TRBJ1-1, is KAGVTQTPRYLIKTRGQQVTLSCSPISGHRSVSWYQQTPGQGLQFLFEYFSETQRNKGNFPGRFSGRQFSNSRSEMNVSTLELGDSALYLCASNAGAPNTEAFFGQGTRLTVV.

This chain links TRBV30 with TRBJ2-2, with 9 bases lining up with TRBD1. The CDR3 covers 12 residues. Germline CDR1 and CDR2: GTSNPN and SVGIG (reference sequence). V dropped 8 bases and J dropped 7; count of bases not matched to a gene: 5. This CDR3 reads CARGQGGGELFF. The CDR3 DNA reads as TGTGCCCGGGGACAGGGTGGCGGGGAGCTGTTTTTT.